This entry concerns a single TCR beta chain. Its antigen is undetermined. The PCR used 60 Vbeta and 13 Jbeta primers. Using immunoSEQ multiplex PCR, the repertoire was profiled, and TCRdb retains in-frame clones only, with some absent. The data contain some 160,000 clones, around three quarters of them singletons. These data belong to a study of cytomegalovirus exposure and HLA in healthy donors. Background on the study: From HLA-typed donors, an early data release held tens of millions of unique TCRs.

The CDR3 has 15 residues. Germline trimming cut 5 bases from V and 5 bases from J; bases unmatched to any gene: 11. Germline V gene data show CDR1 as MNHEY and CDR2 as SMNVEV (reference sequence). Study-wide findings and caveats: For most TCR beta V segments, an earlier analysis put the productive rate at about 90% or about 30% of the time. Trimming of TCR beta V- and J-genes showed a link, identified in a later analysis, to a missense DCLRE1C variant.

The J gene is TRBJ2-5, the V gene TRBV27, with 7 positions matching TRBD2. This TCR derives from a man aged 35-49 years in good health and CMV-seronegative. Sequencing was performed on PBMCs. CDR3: CASSEVGGPRETQYF. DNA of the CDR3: TGTGCCAGCAGTGAGGTGGGAGGGCCGAGGGAGACCCAGTACTTC.